This TCR beta chain was sequenced in a study of tumor-infiltrating lymphocytes in primary liver carcinoma (TCRdb year 2017). Broadly, across the study: Hepatocellular carcinoma (four) or combined HCC and intrahepatic cholangiocarcinoma (one) was present in the five patients, who were three men and two women aged 30 to 69 years. A total of roughly 35 specimens from 5 patients went through TCRbeta repertoire sequencing, namely 25 tumor regions, 5 adjacent noncancerous liver tissues and 5 peripheral blood samples. The tumors of the five patients were staged as T1-T3 N0M0, with maximum diameters ranging from roughly 4.2 to 11 cm. The roughly 25 tumor region samples were profiled with Agilent mRNA microarrays so that TCRbeta repertoire diversity could be related to the local molecular phenotype. Reproducibility between technical replicate repertoires was high, with correlation coefficients above 0.95 and mean shared-clone rates about 0.9. Roughly 3.65 to 7.13 million productive TCRbeta reads were obtained per sample, and no significant difference in read depth was found between tissue types. The study combined TCRbeta repertoire sequencing, expression microarrays and whole-exome sequencing across five regions of each liver tumor, with adjacent normal tissue and blood.

A constant-region primer and ProtoScript II reverse transcriptase were used to reverse-transcribe TCRbeta-specific cDNA from around 540 ng total RNA. TCRbeta libraries were built with three nested multiplex PCR rounds, a slightly modified ARM-PCR procedure. Each of the first two PCR rounds ran for roughly 9 cycles using multiplex TRBV1-TRBV30 forward primers together with a Cbeta reverse primer. Sample barcodes and Illumina adapters were attached in a final 25-cycle PCR using Deep VentR polymerase. Before sequencing, amplicons of 200-500 bp were purified from gel using a QIAquick gel extraction kit. TCRbeta amplicons were sequenced on an Illumina HiSeq 2500 with 250-bp paired-end reads. The original pipeline was this. Reads were quality-trimmed with Trimmomatic v0.33, and paired reads were merged with FLASH v1.2.11 to recover full CDR3 sequences. MiGEC v1.2.1b assigned V, D and J germline segments to the rearranged TCRbeta sequences. Clonotype statistics and Shannon-Wiener diversity indices were calculated with VDJtools v1.0.0. To cut down on sampling bias, every analysis after diversity analysis relied on just the 250 most abundant clonotypes from each sample. Through fastp at Q25 and MiXCR, TCRdb rebuilt clones from the public reads, retaining in-frame beta chains. Rows merge per CDR3 protein into single entries with the most common DNA and genes. The V and J calls and clone size come from TCRdb's table, not from the authors' own analysis. This sample has 48,000 or so distinct CDR3 sequences in its table, and over 70% of those were observed once. About 30% of the sample is in the top ten clones.

The germline V gene gives CDR1 as KGHSH and CDR2 as LQKENI. CDR3 length: 13 amino acids, cysteine to phenylalanine. The entry retains the CDR3 DNA only, 39 bases that are in frame from base 1. With regard to this clonotype: This receptor's antigen is unknown. At one boundary the junction diverges from the germline segment, which might be a read error.

Overall results and qualifications from the work: Just about 8-25% of top clones turned up in all five regions of a tumor, which suggests spatial heterogeneity among tumor-infiltrating T cells. Repertoire overlap was higher between tumor regions (mean approximately 36%) than tumor-adjacent (around 17%) or tumor-blood (roughly 14%) pairs, consistent with antigen-driven expansion. Only five patients were included in the study, and the authors note that the findings should be validated in a larger study. Since the samples were bulk and unsorted, there was no way to compare CD4+ and CD8+ T cell repertoires. Only the TCR beta chain was sequenced, so true repertoire diversity is likely underestimated because unpaired alpha chains were not captured. The top 250 clones made up a significantly larger repertoire fraction in tumors than in blood (p = 0.039).

Total RNA and DNA were co-extracted without cell sorting from around 20-30 mg of bulk tissue using the AllPrep DNA/RNA mini kit. Roughly five patients with histopathologically diagnosed primary liver carcinoma underwent surgical resection in China between 2015 and early 2016. Chronic HBV infection was present in the patients, and the patients were treatment-naive at sampling. Five spatially separated regions were sampled per tumor: superior, inferior, left-lateral and right-lateral poles, plus the tumor centre. More than 85% viable tumor cells were found by histology in every tumor sample. Pieces of fresh tumor and adjacent tissue were cut in half, with one half kept in RNAlater at -80 degrees C and the other half sent for histology.

The sequenced sample was liver tumor tissue from sampling region 3. The cell subset or site label of this sample denotes: tumor region T3, left-lateral pole. This sequence was found in a man aged 40-55 years with primary liver carcinoma and hepatitis B virus infection. This receptor chain uses TRBV18 and TRBJ2-7; the D gene cannot be resolved beyond TRBD1 or TRBD2, each matching 5 bases. The CDR3 amino acid sequence is: CAGSPGRLYEQYF. The sequenced DNA: TGTGCCGGCTCACCGGGACGGCTTTACGAGCAGTACTTC. Reference TRBV18 and TRBJ2-7 proteins supply the regions before and after the CDR3; the full variable domain is: NAGVMQNPRHLVRRRGQEARLRCSPMKGHSHVYWYRQLPEEGLKFMVYLQKENIIDESGMPKERFSAEFPKEGPSILRIQQVVRGDSAAYFCAGSPGRLYEQYFGPGTRLTVT.